The subject of this entry is one TCR beta chain. The record originates from a study of CD8 T cells in Susac syndrome. When the RNA was reverse transcribed, random hexamers were used with an input of roughly 0.45 to 1 ug. TCRdb reprocessed the immunoSEQ multiplex PCR reads via MiXCR and lists one record per CDR3 protein. The data show approximately 180,000 distinct CDR3 sequences, about 94% seen once. The TCR was taken from a human donor with multiple sclerosis. Specimen: CD4+ T cells from PBMCs.

This CDR3 is CASSYAGSGYEQYF. The CDR3 DNA reads as TGTGCCAGCAGTTACGCGGGGTCGGGCTACGAGCAGTACTTC. The V and J genes are TRBV6-5 and TRBJ2-7, with D tentatively TRBD2 (6 bases). Per germline, CDR1 MNHEY and CDR2 SVGAGI. The V and J ends lost 2 bases and 3 bases respectively, with 11 bases between them. This CDR3 spans 14 amino acids.